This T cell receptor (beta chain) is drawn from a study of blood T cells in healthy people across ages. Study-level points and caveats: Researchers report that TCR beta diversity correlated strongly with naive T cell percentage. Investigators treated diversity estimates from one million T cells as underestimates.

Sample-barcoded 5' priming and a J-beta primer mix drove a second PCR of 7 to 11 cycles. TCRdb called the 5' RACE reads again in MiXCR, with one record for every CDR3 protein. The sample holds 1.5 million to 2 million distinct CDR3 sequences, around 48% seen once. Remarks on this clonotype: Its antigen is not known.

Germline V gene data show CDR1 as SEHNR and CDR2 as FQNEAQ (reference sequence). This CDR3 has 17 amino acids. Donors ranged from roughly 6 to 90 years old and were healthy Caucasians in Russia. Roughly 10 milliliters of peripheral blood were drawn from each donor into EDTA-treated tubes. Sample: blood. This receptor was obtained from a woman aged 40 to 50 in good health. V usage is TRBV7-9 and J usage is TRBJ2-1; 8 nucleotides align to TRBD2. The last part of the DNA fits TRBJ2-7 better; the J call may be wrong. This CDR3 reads CASSPQTSVGSYNEQYF. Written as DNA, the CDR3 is TGTGCCAGCAGCCCGCAGACTAGCGTGGGCTCCTACAATGAGCAGTACTTC.